Sequencing of this TCR beta chain was carried out in a study of blood T cell repertoires in COVID-19. Per the study methods: Reference gene primer amplification yielded estimated nucleated cell counts. Sequenced by immunoSEQ multiplex PCR; TCRdb stores in-frame clones only, minus some. V and J calls and clone size follow that table, whereas D and trimming were derived from the DNA. The top ten clones hold about 5% of a sample with fewer than 200,000 clones, around 90% of them seen once. Germline lookup yields CDR1 MNHEY and CDR2 SVGAGI. The V gene end was trimmed by 8 bases and the J gene end by 4 bases; junction bases not matched to a gene: 8. This CDR3 spans 14 amino acids.

The chain couples TRBV6-5 to TRBJ2-5; 9 nucleotides align to TRBD1. The sample taken for sequencing was peripheral blood. The clonotype comes from a man aged 18 to 35 with COVID-19, enrolled during active disease. This CDR3 reads CASEPGTGTETQYF. DNA for the CDR3: TGTGCCAGCGAACCCGGGACAGGGACAGAGACCCAGTACTTC.